This T cell receptor (beta chain) was profiled in a study of T cell responses to AZD1222 COVID-19 vaccine. General study findings and limits: Spike was spanned by vaccine-associated CD4 TCRs, which were dominant at 160-218 and 743-854. Seropositive status at baseline applied to only a handful of AZD1222 recipients.

Points on this clone: Its target is not known.

Produced via immunoSEQ multiplex PCR; TCRdb's table is partial and in-frame only. The sample has over 150,000 clones; roughly 90% are singletons. The CDR3 spans 15 residues. Trimming at V came to 2 bases and at J to 4 bases, leaving 5 bases not matched to a gene. CDR1 is SGHRS, CDR2 YFSETQ, per germline. Here the sequenced sample was peripheral blood, taken on day 0 of MenACWY control vaccination. The rearrangement links TRBV5-1 to TRBJ2-3, with 9 nucleotides matching TRBD1. This TCR was recovered from an adult in good health. The CDR3, as DNA: TGCGCCAGCAGCTTCGGGGACAGGGTGGCAGATACGCAGTATTTT. It is translated as CASSFGDRVADTQYF.